This T cell receptor (beta chain) comes out of a study of cytomegalovirus exposure and HLA in healthy donors. Whole-study results and caveats: Further analysis, carried out later, found HLA-associated TCR beta chains more clonally expanded than equally common other chains. Compared with the roughly 700-donor mean, an Asian-associated ancestry cluster reportedly had fewer N-insertions, according to a later analysis.

J lost 7 bases, V lost 3 bases, and 3 bases had no gene match. Germline-derived CDR1 and CDR2 are KGHSH and LQKENI. The CDR3 has 15 residues. On this clone itself: Its antigen is unidentified.

Primers for the PCR totalled 60 Vbeta and 13 Jbeta. TCRdb's table, derived via immunoSEQ multiplex PCR, lists solely in-frame clones and lacks some. The sample carries approximately 150,000 clones, around 70% recorded once. The sequence came from a man in his forties in good health and CMV-seronegative. This chain links TRBV18 with TRBJ2-1, with 13 bases aligning to TRBD2. The sequenced sample was PBMCs. The CDR3 sequence: CASSPGLAGVNEQFF. DNA for the CDR3: TGTGCCAGCTCACCTGGACTAGCGGGAGTTAATGAGCAGTTCTTC.